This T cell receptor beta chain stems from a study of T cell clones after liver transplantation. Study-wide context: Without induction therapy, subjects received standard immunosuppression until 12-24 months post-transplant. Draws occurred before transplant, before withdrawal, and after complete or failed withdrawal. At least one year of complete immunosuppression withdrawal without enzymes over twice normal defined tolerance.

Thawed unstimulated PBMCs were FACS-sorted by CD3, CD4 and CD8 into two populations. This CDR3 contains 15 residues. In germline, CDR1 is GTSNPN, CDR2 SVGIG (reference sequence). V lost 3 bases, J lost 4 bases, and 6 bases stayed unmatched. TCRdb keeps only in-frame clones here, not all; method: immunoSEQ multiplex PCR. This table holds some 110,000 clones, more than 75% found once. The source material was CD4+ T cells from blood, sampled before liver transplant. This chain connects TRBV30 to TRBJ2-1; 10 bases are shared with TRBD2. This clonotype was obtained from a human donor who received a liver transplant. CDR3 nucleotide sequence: TGTGCCTGGAGGATAAGCGGGGGGGATTACAATGAGCAGTTCTTC. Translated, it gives CAWRISGGDYNEQFF. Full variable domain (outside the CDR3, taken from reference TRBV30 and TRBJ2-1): SQTIHQWPATLVQPVGSPLSLECTVEGTSNPNLYWYRQAAGRGLQLLFYSVGIGQISSEVPQNLSASRPQDRQFILSSKKLLLSDSGFYLCAWRISGGDYNEQFFGPGTRLTVL.